These 20 T cell receptor beta chains originate from one sample sequenced in a study of beta chain features in type 1 diabetes. Study-level points and caveats: Moderately but significantly shorter TCRB CDR3s were found in Type 1 diabetes patients in all four CD4+ subsets.

These TCRs' antigens remain unknown. TCRB transcripts that were expressed got sequenced, as all of the isolated RNA had been reverse transcribed. Generated by immunoSEQ multiplex PCR, the TCRdb table keeps only in-frame clones and is missing some. The sample has over 150,000 clones, approximately 9% seen once. Sequencing used central memory CD4+ T cells from blood. These receptors originate from a woman aged 18-29 years with type 1 diabetes.

This clone was seen a handful of times. A read error may account for a junction end that differs from germline. This chain joins TRBV7-9 and TRBJ1-2, with unresolved D. This CDR3 spans 10 amino acids. CDR1 and CDR2 from the germline V gene are SEHNR and FQNEAQ (reference sequence). The CDR3 bases are TGTGCCAGCAGCTTAGCGGAGTATCACTTC. It codes for CASSLAEYHF. The full variable domain, rest sourced from reference TRBV7-9 and TRBJ1-2, is DTGVSQNPRHKITKRGQNVTFRCDPISEHNRLYWYRQTLGQGPEFLTYFQNEAQLEKSRLLSDRFSAERPKGSFSTLEIQRTEQGDSAMYLCASSLAEYHFGSGTRLTVV.

In this sample, this clone turned up a few times. The rearrangement joins TRBV6-1 to TRBJ2-3, with no clear D. The V gene lost 3 bases and the J gene lost 3 bases, with 4 bases spanning the gap. CDR1 MNHNS and CDR2 SASEGT come from the germline V gene. The CDR3 has 12 amino acids. The DNA of the CDR3 is TGTGCCAGCAGTGAGACTACAGATACGCAGTATTTT. This sequence encodes CASSETTDTQYF.

DNA for the CDR3: TGCGCCAGCGGCCCAGGGTTCGAGCAGTACTTC. This translates into CASGPGFEQYF. The gene calls are TRBV23-1 and TRBJ2-7; possible D gene TRBD1, 5 bases. TRBV23-1 is treated as an ORF (open reading frame) with a function not yet certain. V lost 8 bases and J 6 bases, leaving 11 bases between the germline ends. This CDR3 is 11 amino acids long.

This clone was detected a few times. CDR3 region: CASGLGGGATSDEQFF. CDR3 sequence (DNA): TGTGCTAGTGGTTTGGGTGGGGGGGCCACCTCGGATGAGCAGTTCTTC. The rearrangement joins TRBV12-5 to TRBJ2-1; D may be TRBD2 (7 bases). Germline assignment: CDR1 LGHNT and CDR2 FRNRAP. V gave up 1 base and J gave up 8 bases, with 18 bases separating them. The CDR3 spans 16 residues. Complete variable domain (other parts from reference TRBV12-5 and TRBJ2-1): DARVTQTPRHKVTEMGQEVTMRCQPILGHNTVFWYRQTMMQGLELLAYFRNRAPLDDSGMPKDRFSAEMPDATLATLKIQPSEPRDSAVYFCASGLGGGATSDEQFFGPGTRLTVL.

The V and J genes are TRBV28 and TRBJ1-1; D perhaps matches TRBD1 (6 bases). The ends were cut back, 5 bases at V and 4 bases at J, with 14 bases in the middle. The CDR3 contains 14 residues. The germline V gene has CDR1 MDHEN and CDR2 SYDVKM. CDR3 in DNA: TGTGCCAGCAGTACCACAGGGATAAGCACTGAAGCTTTCTTT. Protein sequence: CASSTTGISTEAFF.

The table lists this clone with a few counts. The rearrangement joins TRBV7-3 to TRBJ2-1; no reliable D call. The CDR3 spans 13 residues. Germline V CDR1 and CDR2: SGHTA, FQGTGA. V was clipped by 2 bases and J by 5 bases, with 7 bases between them. The CDR3 loop is CASSLGANNEQFF. CDR3 DNA sequence: TGTGCCAGCAGCTTAGGTGCGAACAATGAGCAGTTCTTC.

This clone has only a few counts. The chain combines TRBV7-6 with TRBJ1-2; D not certain. The CDR3 contains 13 residues. V lost 5 bases to trimming and J lost 8 bases, with 15 bases between them. Looked up from germline, CDR1 is SGHVS and CDR2 is FNYEAQ. The chain's CDR3 is CASSPAEGTGYTF. For the CDR3, the DNA is TGTGCCAGCAGCCCGGCTGAGGGTACCGGCTACACCTTC.

The J gene is TRBJ2-3, the V gene TRBV7-9, with D perhaps matching TRBD1 (5 bases). The germline gives CDR1 SEHNR, CDR2 FQNEAQ (reference sequence). The CDR3 totals 14 residues. V was trimmed by 5 bases and J by 0 bases, leaving 9 bases between them. CDR3 residues: CASSHRGSTDTQYF. Written as DNA, the CDR3 is TGTGCCAGCAGCCATAGGGGAAGCACAGATACGCAGTATTTT.

The genes are TRBV4-3 and TRBJ2-6; no clear D gene. The CDR3 sequence is 16 residues long. Germline V gives CDR1 LGHNA, CDR2 YSLEER. Trimming cost V 4 bases and J 2 bases, with 12 bases left between them. This CDR3 is CASSPYNRAGANVLTF. The CDR3 nucleotides are TGCGCCAGCAGCCCCTATAACCGGGCTGGGGCCAACGTCCTGACTTTC.

The CDR3 DNA is TGTGCCAGCATAGGGGTGACTGAAGCTTTCTTT. Encoded protein: CASIGVTEAFF. This chain connects TRBV6-5 to TRBJ1-1; maybe TRBD1 (5 bases). Germline-derived CDR1 and CDR2 are MNHEY and SVGAGI. V dropped 7 bases and J dropped 5 bases, with 8 bases sitting between them. The CDR3 consists of 11 residues.

V gene TRBV7-9 combines with J gene TRBJ2-1, with 8 positions matching TRBD1. Germline assignment: CDR1 SEHNR and CDR2 FQNEAQ (reference sequence). CDR3 length: 15 residues. V gave up 3 bases and J gave up 7 bases; unmatched junction bases: 8. For the CDR3, the DNA is TGTGCCAGCAGCTTCGGCCAGGGGGCGAGGAATGAGCAGTTCTTC. Its protein product is CASSFGQGARNEQFF.

V is TRBV29-1 and J is TRBJ2-3, with TRBD1 identical over 8 bases. Unmatched junction bases numbered 3, after V lost 7 bases and J lost 0 bases. The CDR3 contains 13 residues. Germline values: CDR1 SQVTM, CDR2 ANQGSEA. The CDR3 here is CSARQGSTDTQYF. The CDR3 DNA sequence: TGCAGCGCACGACAGGGGAGCACAGATACGCAGTATTTT.

A few counts support this clone. The J gene is TRBJ2-7, the V gene TRBV18; unclear D gene. Germline CDR1 is KGHSH and CDR2 is LQKENI. V was pared by 0 bases and J by 1 base, with 7 bases between. CDR3 length: 14 amino acids. The CDR3 DNA sequence: TGTGCCAGCTCACCACCCGGCGGATCCTACGAGCAGTACTTC. Its protein is CASSPPGGSYEQYF.

This clone was found a few times. The chain recombines TRBV2 with TRBJ2-2; 9 nucleotides agree with TRBD1. Trimming cost V 10 bases and J 3 bases; bases outside gene matches: 9. The CDR3 runs 15 residues. The germline V gene encodes CDR1 SNHLY and CDR2 FYNNEI. The CDR3 reads CATNPRDRDTGELFF. CDR3 nucleotide sequence: TGTGCCACGAACCCCCGGGACAGGGACACCGGGGAGCTGTTTTTT.

In this sample, this clone turned up a few times. The V gene is TRBV6-5, the J gene TRBJ2-1, with D tentatively TRBD2 (6 bases). V was clipped by 2 bases and J by 6 bases, with 14 bases between them. From germline, CDR1 is MNHEY and CDR2 SVGAGI. This CDR3 has 15 residues. CDR3 DNA sequence: TGTGCCAGCAGTTACGCCGGGAGAGGGGTCAATGAGCAGTTCTTC. Translating it yields CASSYAGRGVNEQFF.

The V and J genes are TRBV30 and TRBJ2-3, with unresolved D. Looked up from germline, CDR1 is GTSNPN and CDR2 is SVGIG (reference sequence). V was clipped by 2 bases and J by 4 bases, with 10 bases between them. The CDR3 runs to 13 residues. The chain's CDR3 is CAWSRRWADTQYF. CDR3 nucleotide sequence: TGTGCCTGGAGTAGGCGGTGGGCAGATACGCAGTATTTT.

V is TRBV7-2 and J is TRBJ1-2; D is uncertain. The CDR3 spans 11 residues. Per germline, CDR1 SGHTA and CDR2 FQGNSA. Trimming left V 5 bases short and J 11 bases short, with 12 bases between. CDR3 amino acids: CASSQTPLYTF. DNA for the CDR3: TGTGCCAGCAGCCAGACACCTTTGTACACCTTC.

The CDR3 DNA reads TGTGCCAGTAGAGTACAGGGCGCTGCTGTCTATGGCTACACCTTC. Its translation: CASRVQGAAVYGYTF. V is TRBV19 and J is TRBJ1-2; D is possibly TRBD1 (6 bases). V gave up 6 bases and J gave up 4 bases, with 18 bases separating them. There are 15 residues in the CDR3. Germline V lookup: CDR1 LNHDA, CDR2 SQIVND (reference sequence). Drawing the rest from reference TRBV19 and TRBJ1-2, the complete variable domain is DGGITQSPKYLFRKEGQNVTLSCEQNLNHDAMYWYRQDPGQGLRLIYYSQIVNDFQKGDIAEGYSVSREKKESFPLTVTSAQKNPTAFYLCASRVQGAAVYGYTFGSGTRLTVV.

The CDR3 sequence is CASRLWLQGEAFF. The CDR3 nucleotides are TGTGCCAGCCGCCTCTGGTTGCAGGGAGAAGCTTTCTTT. The V and J genes are TRBV28 and TRBJ1-1; perhaps TRBD1 as D (5 bases). There are 13 residues in the CDR3. Germline values: CDR1 MDHEN, CDR2 SYDVKM. The V and J ends lost 8 bases and 8 bases respectively, with 18 bases between them.

The gene calls are TRBV28 and TRBJ2-7; tentative D call: TRBD1 (6 bases). The CDR3 has 12 residues. V lost 3 bases and J 6 bases, leaving 9 bases between the germline ends. Germline CDR1 MDHEN, CDR2 SYDVKM. The CDR3: CASSLAGVEQYF. The CDR3 DNA reads as TGTGCCAGCAGTTTGGCAGGGGTCGAGCAGTACTTC.